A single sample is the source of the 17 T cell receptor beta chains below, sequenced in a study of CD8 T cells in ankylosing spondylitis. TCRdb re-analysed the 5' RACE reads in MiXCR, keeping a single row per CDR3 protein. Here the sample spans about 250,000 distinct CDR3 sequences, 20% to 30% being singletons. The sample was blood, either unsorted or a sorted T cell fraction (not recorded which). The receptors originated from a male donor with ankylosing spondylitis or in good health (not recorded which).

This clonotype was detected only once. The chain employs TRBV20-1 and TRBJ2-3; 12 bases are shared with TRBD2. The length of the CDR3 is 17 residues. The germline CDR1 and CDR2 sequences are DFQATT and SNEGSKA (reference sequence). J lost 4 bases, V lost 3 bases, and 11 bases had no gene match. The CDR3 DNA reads TGCAGTGCTAGTCCCGGGACTAGCGGGCTTGGAGCAGATACGCAGTATTTT. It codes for CSASPGTSGLGADTQYF.

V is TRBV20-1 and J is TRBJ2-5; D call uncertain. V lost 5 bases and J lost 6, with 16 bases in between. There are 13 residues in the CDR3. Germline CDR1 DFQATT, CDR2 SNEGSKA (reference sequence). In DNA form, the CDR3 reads TGCAGTGCTTTTCCACACAGCGTACAGACCCAGTACTTC. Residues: CSAFPHSVQTQYF.

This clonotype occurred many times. In nucleotides, the CDR3 is TGTGCCAGCAGCCAAGAGATCAGGGGGGCGATGACAGATACGCAGTATTTT. Encoded protein: CASSQEIRGAMTDTQYF. V and J are TRBV3-1 and TRBJ2-3; a possible D gene is TRBD1 (7 bases). The germline V gene encodes CDR1 LGHDT and CDR2 YNNKEL (reference sequence). This CDR3 region has 17 residues. The germline V and J ends were trimmed by 0 bases and 3 bases, with 16 bases remaining between them.

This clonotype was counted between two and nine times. The CDR3, as DNA: TGCAGTGCTAGAGAGCCTACTGGCTACGAGCAGTACTTC. The encoded protein is CSAREPTGYEQYF. The rearrangement links TRBV20-1 to TRBJ2-7; D gene uncertain. Germline values: CDR1 DFQATT, CDR2 SNEGSKA (reference sequence). V lost 0 bases to trimming and J lost 3 bases, with 9 bases between them. The CDR3 totals 13 residues.

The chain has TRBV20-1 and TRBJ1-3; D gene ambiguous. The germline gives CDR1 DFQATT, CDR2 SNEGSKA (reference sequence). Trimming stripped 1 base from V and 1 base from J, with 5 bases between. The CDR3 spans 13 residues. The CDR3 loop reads CSARVASGNTIYF. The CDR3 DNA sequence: TGCAGTGCTAGAGTGGCTTCTGGAAACACCATATATTTT.

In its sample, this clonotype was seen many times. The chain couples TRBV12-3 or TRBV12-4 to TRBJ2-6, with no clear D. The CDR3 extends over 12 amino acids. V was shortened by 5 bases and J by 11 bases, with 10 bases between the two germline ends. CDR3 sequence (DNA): TGTGCCAGCAGTCCGCGGCCCGACGTCCTGACTTTC. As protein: CASSPRPDVLTF.

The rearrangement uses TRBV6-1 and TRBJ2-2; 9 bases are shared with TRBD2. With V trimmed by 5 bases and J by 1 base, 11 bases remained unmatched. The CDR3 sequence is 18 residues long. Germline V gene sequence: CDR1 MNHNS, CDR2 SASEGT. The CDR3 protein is CASSPTHLAGRNTGELFF. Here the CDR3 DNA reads TGTGCCAGCAGTCCGACACACCTAGCGGGGCGGAACACCGGGGAGCTGTTTTTT.

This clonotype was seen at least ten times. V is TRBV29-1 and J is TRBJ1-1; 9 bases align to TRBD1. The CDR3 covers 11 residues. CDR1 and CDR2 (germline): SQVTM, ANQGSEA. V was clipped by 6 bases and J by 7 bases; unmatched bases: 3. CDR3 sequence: CSVRGQGEAFF. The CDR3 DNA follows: TGCAGCGTCCGGGGACAGGGTGAAGCTTTCTTT.

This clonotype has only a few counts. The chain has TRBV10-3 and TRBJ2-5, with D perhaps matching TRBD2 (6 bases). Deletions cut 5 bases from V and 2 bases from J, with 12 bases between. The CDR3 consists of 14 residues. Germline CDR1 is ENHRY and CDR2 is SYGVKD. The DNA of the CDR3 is TGTGCCATCAGTCCCTCCGGGGGACAAGAGACCCAGTACTTC. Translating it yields CAISPSGGQETQYF.

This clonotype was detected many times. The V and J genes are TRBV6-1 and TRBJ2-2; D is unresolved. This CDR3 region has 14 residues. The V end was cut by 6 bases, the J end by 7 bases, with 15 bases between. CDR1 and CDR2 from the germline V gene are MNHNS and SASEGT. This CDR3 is CASRMGSQIGELFF. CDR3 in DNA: TGTGCCAGCAGGATGGGGTCGCAGATCGGGGAGCTGTTTTTT.

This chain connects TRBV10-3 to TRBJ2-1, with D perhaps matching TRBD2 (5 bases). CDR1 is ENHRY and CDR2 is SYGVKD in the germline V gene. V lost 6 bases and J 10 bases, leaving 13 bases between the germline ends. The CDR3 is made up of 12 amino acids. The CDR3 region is CAIRREGYEQFF. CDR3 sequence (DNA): TGTGCCATCAGGCGTGAGGGATACGAGCAGTTCTTC.

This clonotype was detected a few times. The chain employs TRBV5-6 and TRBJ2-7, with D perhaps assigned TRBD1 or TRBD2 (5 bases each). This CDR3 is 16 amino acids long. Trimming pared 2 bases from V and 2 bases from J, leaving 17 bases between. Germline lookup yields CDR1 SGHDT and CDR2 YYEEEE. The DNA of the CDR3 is TGTGCCAGCAGCTTTAAACCGGGACGGGCTACCTACGAGCAGTACTTC. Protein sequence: CASSFKPGRATYEQYF. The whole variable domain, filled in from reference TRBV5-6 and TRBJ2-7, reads DAGVTQSPTHLIKTRGQQVTLRCSPKSGHDTVSWYQQALGQGPQFIFQYYEEEERQRGNFPDRFSGHQFPNYSSELNVNALLLGDSALYLCASSFKPGRATYEQYFGPGTRLTVT.

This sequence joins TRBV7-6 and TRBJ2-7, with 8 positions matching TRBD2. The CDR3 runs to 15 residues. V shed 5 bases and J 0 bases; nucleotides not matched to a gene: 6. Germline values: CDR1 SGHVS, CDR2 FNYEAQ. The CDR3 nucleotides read TGTGCCAGCAGCCAGACGGGGGGGTTCTCCTACGAGCAGTACTTC. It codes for CASSQTGGFSYEQYF.

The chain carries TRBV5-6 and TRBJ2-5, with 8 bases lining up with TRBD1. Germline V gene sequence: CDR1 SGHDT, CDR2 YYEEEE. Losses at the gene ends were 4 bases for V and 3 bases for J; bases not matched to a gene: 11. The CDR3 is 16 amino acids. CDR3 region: CASSEIGDRQEETQYF. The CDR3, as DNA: TGTGCCAGCAGCGAGATCGGGGACAGGCAAGAAGAGACCCAGTACTTC.

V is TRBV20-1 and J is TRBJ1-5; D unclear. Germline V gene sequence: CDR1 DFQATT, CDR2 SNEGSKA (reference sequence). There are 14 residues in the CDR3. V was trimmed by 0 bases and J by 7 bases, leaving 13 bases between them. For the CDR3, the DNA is TGCAGTGCTAGAGAGGACCTTATCAAGCAGCCCCAGCATTTT. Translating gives CSAREDLIKQPQHF.

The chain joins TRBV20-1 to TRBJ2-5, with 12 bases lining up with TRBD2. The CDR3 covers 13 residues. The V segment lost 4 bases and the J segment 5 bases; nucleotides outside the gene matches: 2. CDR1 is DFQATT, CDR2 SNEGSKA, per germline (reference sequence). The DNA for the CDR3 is TGCAGTGCTACTAGCGGGGGGGAGGAGACCCAGTACTTC. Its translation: CSATSGGEETQYF.

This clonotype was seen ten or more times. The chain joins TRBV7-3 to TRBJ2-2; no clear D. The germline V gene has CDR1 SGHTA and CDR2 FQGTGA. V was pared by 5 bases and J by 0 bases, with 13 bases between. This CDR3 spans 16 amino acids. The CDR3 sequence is CASSPEGGANTGELFF. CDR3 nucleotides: TGTGCCAGCAGCCCGGAAGGTGGGGCGAACACCGGGGAGCTGTTTTTT.